This T cell receptor beta chain came from a study of identical twins. Germline CDR1 MDHEN, CDR2 SYDVKM. This CDR3 is 13 amino acids long. V lost 6 bases, J lost 3 bases, and 12 bases lay in between. TCRdb re-analysed the 5' RACE reads in MiXCR, keeping a single row per CDR3 protein. Among around 490,000 distinct CDR3 sequences listed, more than 20% were seen once. The same specimen was also included in a second study, on yellow fever vaccine responses in identical twins.

The chain combines TRBV28 with TRBJ2-7, with a possible D match to TRBD1 (5 bases). The specimen was CD4+ T cells sorted from blood. This TCR was sampled from a woman younger than 30 in good health. The CDR3 sequence is CASRRTQLYEQYF. CDR3 nucleotide sequence: TGTGCCAGCAGGAGGACACAGCTCTACGAGCAGTACTTC.